The clone carrying this T cell receptor beta chain was counted a few times. Antigen: not known. From germline, CDR1 is ENHRY and CDR2 SYGVKD. Trimming removed 6 bases from V and 9 bases from J; junction bases left unmatched: 18. The CDR3 covers 17 residues. The data originate from a study of OX40 agonist ivuxolimab in advanced cancers. Study-wide points: CD8+ T cells averaged more expanded clones than CD4+.

Systemic immunosuppression or autoimmune disease history was grounds to exclude patients. Some clones are missing from TCRdb's copy, which holds only in-frame ones; the method was immunoSEQ multiplex PCR. This sample has about 64,000 clones, with around 90% found just once. The chain joins TRBV10-3 to TRBJ2-7; 12 bases match TRBD2. The sequence was collected from an adult with an advanced solid tumor such as melanoma, head and neck, liver or kidney cancer. The specimen comprised CD4+ or CD8+ T cells sorted from blood, sampled in a trial of the OX40 agonist ivuxolimab. The DNA for the CDR3 is TGTGCCATCAGCCCTACGACGAGGACTAGCGGGAAGTCGGGGCAGTACTTC. The encoded protein is CAISPTTRTSGKSGQYF.